Listed here is a single TCR beta chain. The clone's antigen remains unknown. Per-base quality was not reported, and no clone a single base away is much larger than it. For this chain, trimming is 2 bases at the V end and 3 bases at the J end, and the number of junction bases without a gene match is 7. The CDR1 and CDR2 encoded by the germline V gene are SGDLS and YYNGEE. Including cysteine and phenylalanine, the CDR3 has 16 amino acids. This entry keeps only the CDR3 DNA: 48 bases, framed from base 1. The record originates from a study of T cell changes during pregnancy in multiple sclerosis (dated by TCRdb to about 2019). Concerning the study at large: Changes in the T cell repertoire over the course of pregnancy were examined in this study in women with multiple sclerosis.

Library preparation was by the immunoSEQ multiplex PCR assay. TCRdb's version of the immuneACCESS table is confined to in-frame rearrangements and falls short of the full clone set. An unresolved V gene accounts for under half of the shortfall where checked; the remainder is of unknown origin. The sample table records about 89,000 clones; roughly 94% of these occur just once. The top ten constitute 0.84% of the sample. This TCR was recovered from a female donor with multiple sclerosis, enrolled in a pregnancy study. Material: peripheral blood, obtained in the third trimester of pregnancy. Recombination linked TRBV9 to TRBJ2-7, with TRBD2 matching 11 junction bases. Here is the DNA: TGTGCCAGCAGCGTGGCAACTAGCGGGAGACTCTACGAGCAGTACTTC. Its coded protein is CASSVATSGRLYEQYF.